Listed here are 13 T cell receptor beta chains from one sample, sequenced in a study of blood T cell repertoires in COVID-19. The repertoire was sequenced with immunoSEQ multiplex PCR; TCRdb's copy has only in-frame clones and lacks some. The sample lists around 400,000 clones, 80% to 90% occurring once. Sequenced sample: peripheral blood. All receptors derive from a woman in her sixties or seventies with COVID-19, enrolled during active disease.

The chain employs TRBV5-6 and TRBJ1-3; D unclear. Germline V lookup: CDR1 SGHDT, CDR2 YYEEEE. Trimming left V 2 bases short and J 4 bases short, with 10 bases between. CDR3 length equals 14 residues. The CDR3 is CASSFLSFGNTIYF. In DNA, the CDR3 is TGTGCCAGCAGCTTTCTGAGCTTCGGAAACACCATATATTTT.

The V call is TRBV18, the J call TRBJ1-6; D may be TRBD1 (6 bases). This CDR3 is 15 amino acids long. The germline V gene encodes CDR1 KGHSH and CDR2 LQKENI. V was clipped by 3 bases and J by 6 bases, with 12 bases between them. The CDR3 is CASSPVGQLNSPLHF. The CDR3 nucleotides read TGTGCCAGCTCACCGGTAGGACAGCTTAATTCACCCCTCCACTTT.

V gene TRBV5-1 combines with J gene TRBJ1-4; 9 nucleotides match TRBD1. Germline values: CDR1 SGHRS, CDR2 YFSETQ. J lost 7 bases, V lost 4 bases, and 5 bases had no gene match. The CDR3 consists of 14 residues. The CDR3 DNA sequence: TGCGCCAGCAGCAGGGACAGGGCCATTGAAAAACTGTTTTTT. It codes for CASSRDRAIEKLFF.

The chain uses TRBV2 and TRBJ2-7, with 8 bases aligning to TRBD1. J lost 2 bases, V lost 6 bases, and 6 bases had no gene match. CDR1 and CDR2 from the germline V gene are SNHLY and FYNNEI. The CDR3 sequence is 14 residues long. DNA of the CDR3: TGTGCCAGCAGGGGAGGACAGGGACCCTACGAGCAGTACTTC. Residues: CASRGGQGPYEQYF.

The chain is built from TRBV7-9 and TRBJ1-1; perhaps TRBD1 as D (6 bases). The CDR3 runs 13 residues. CDR1 is SEHNR, CDR2 FQNEAQ, per germline (reference sequence). Trimming left V 5 bases short and J 5 bases short, with 12 bases between. The chain's CDR3 is CASSRGQGTEAFF. CDR3 sequence (DNA): TGTGCCAGCAGCCGGGGCCAGGGGACTGAAGCTTTCTTT. The variable domain in full, completed from reference TRBV7-9 and TRBJ1-1, reads DTGVSQNPRHKITKRGQNVTFRCDPISEHNRLYWYRQTLGQGPEFLTYFQNEAQLEKSRLLSDRFSAERPKGSFSTLEIQRTEQGDSAMYLCASSRGQGTEAFFGQGTRLTVV.

The V and J genes are TRBV2 and TRBJ1-5, with TRBD1 identical over 7 bases. V lost 6 bases, J lost 4 bases, and 3 bases stayed unmatched. Germline V CDR1 and CDR2: SNHLY, FYNNEI. The CDR3 covers 13 residues. CDR3: CASRGDSNQPQHF. CDR3 coding DNA: TGTGCCAGCAGGGGGGACAGTAATCAGCCCCAGCATTTT.

The chain uses TRBV7-2 and TRBJ2-7; D unclear. This CDR3 is 14 amino acids long. CDR1 and CDR2 from the germline V gene are SGHTA and FQGNSA. Trimming left V 1 base short and J 1 base short, with 8 bases between. CDR3 sequence (DNA): TGTGCCAGCAGCTTAGATCAGGTTTCCTACGAGCAGTACTTC. It is translated as CASSLDQVSYEQYF. Full variable domain (outside the CDR3, taken from reference TRBV7-2 and TRBJ2-7): GAGVSQSPSNKVTEKGKDVELRCDPISGHTALYWYRQSLGQGLEFLIYFQGNSAPDKSGLPSDRFSAERTGGSVSTLTIQRTQQEDSAVYLCASSLDQVSYEQYFGPGTRLTVT.

The V call is TRBV19, the J call TRBJ1-1; D unclear. The CDR3 contains 14 residues. CDR1 and CDR2 (germline): LNHDA, SQIVND (reference sequence). V gave up 3 bases and J gave up 2 bases, with 10 bases separating them. The CDR3 is CASSIGQINTEAFF. The DNA of the CDR3 is TGTGCCAGTAGTATTGGGCAGATCAACACTGAAGCTTTCTTT. The full variable domain, rest sourced from reference TRBV19 and TRBJ1-1, is DGGITQSPKYLFRKEGQNVTLSCEQNLNHDAMYWYRQDPGQGLRLIYYSQIVNDFQKGDIAEGYSVSREKKESFPLTVTSAQKNPTAFYLCASSIGQINTEAFFGQGTRLTVV.

V and J are TRBV20-1 and TRBJ1-1, with 7 bases lining up with TRBD1. Trimming removed 8 bases from V and 10 bases from J; junction bases left unmatched: 13. From germline, CDR1 is DFQATT and CDR2 SNEGSKA (reference sequence). The CDR3 extends over 12 amino acids. The CDR3 loop is CSSNDRAKGAFF. CDR3 DNA sequence: TGCAGTTCTAATGACAGGGCCAAAGGAGCTTTCTTT.

As regards this clone: The sample holds other DNA sequences that translate to the same CDR3. This chain's CDR3 is CASSPGQGNTIYF. The CDR3 DNA sequence: TGTGCCAGCAGCCCTGGACAGGGAAACACCATATATTTT. V usage is TRBV7-9 and J usage is TRBJ1-3, with D maybe TRBD1 (6 bases). The CDR3 has 13 amino acids. CDR1 is SEHNR, CDR2 FQNEAQ, per germline (reference sequence). V lost 5 bases and J 4 bases, leaving 9 bases between the germline ends.

This clone has just a few counts. The CDR3 loop reads CASSVLWTGGYSPLHF. CDR3 sequence (DNA): TGTGCCAGCAGCGTACTATGGACAGGGGGATATTCACCCCTCCACTTT. The chain combines TRBV7-8 with TRBJ1-6; the match to TRBD1 covers 10 bases. Looked up from germline, CDR1 is SGHVS and CDR2 is FQNEAQ. V shed 5 bases, J shed 8 bases, and the junction held 9 bases outside the gene matches. The CDR3 has 16 amino acids. Complete variable domain (other parts from reference TRBV7-8 and TRBJ1-6): GAGVSQSPRYKVAKRGQDVALRCDPISGHVSLFWYQQALGQGPEFLTYFQNEAQLDKSGLPSDRFFAERPEGSVSTLKIQRTQQEDSAVYLCASSVLWTGGYSPLHFGNGTRLTVT.

The V call is TRBV11-3, the J call TRBJ2-3; a possible D gene is TRBD2 (6 bases). The CDR3 length is 14 residues. V lost 3 bases and J 4 bases, leaving 11 bases between the germline ends. Germline CDR1 reads SGHNT; CDR2 reads YENEEA. This chain's CDR3 is CASSLGGVADTQYF. In DNA, the CDR3 is TGTGCCAGCAGCTTGGGCGGGGTGGCAGATACGCAGTATTTT. The full variable domain, in which reference TRBV11-3 and TRBJ2-3 provide the parts outside the CDR3, is EAGVVQSPRYKIIEKKQPVAFWCNPISGHNTLYWYLQNLGQGPELLIRYENEEAVDDSQLPKDRFSAERLKGVDSTLKIQPAELGDSAVYLCASSLGGVADTQYFGPGTRLTVL.

The CDR3 bases are TGTGCCAGCAAGGCAGGGGGCAACTATGGCTACACCTTC. It yields the protein CASKAGGNYGYTF. The rearrangement links TRBV5-6 to TRBJ1-2; the match to TRBD1 covers 8 bases. Per germline, CDR1 SGHDT and CDR2 YYEEEE. V lost 6 bases, J lost 2 bases, and 3 bases stayed unmatched. The length of the CDR3 is 13 residues.